One TCR beta chain is described in this entry. Its antigen is unknown. The CDR3 has 13 residues. The V gene lost 3 bases and the J gene lost 7 bases, with 10 bases spanning the gap. Germline V gives CDR1 MNHEY, CDR2 SMNVEV (reference sequence). The data were obtained in a study of graft-versus-host responses after intestinal transplantation. In the study overall: As for transplant type, recipients had multivisceral, liver-intestinal, or isolated intestinal grafts.

The method was immunoSEQ multiplex PCR; TCRdb's version includes in-frame clones alone and lacks a portion of them. The sample carries tens of thousands of clones, 90% to 95% recorded once. The TCR was taken from a human donor who received an intestinal transplant. The source was unstimulated CD8+ T cells sorted from spleen or lymph node cells, collected before intestinal transplant. V usage is TRBV27 and J usage is TRBJ2-1, with D possibly matching TRBD1 (5 bases). The CDR3 DNA follows: TGTGCCAGCAGTTTTAGGGGTGGGAATGAGCAGTTCTTC. Protein product: CASSFRGGNEQFF.